The source of this T cell receptor (beta chain) is a study of cytomegalovirus exposure and HLA in healthy donors. General study results and limits: Accurate prediction of HLA-A and HLA-B alleles (for most subjects) was reportedly achieved from TCR beta sequences.

The PCR had 60 Vbeta and 13 Jbeta primers. Some clones are missing from TCRdb's copy, which holds only in-frame ones; the method was immunoSEQ multiplex PCR. The repertoire holds 200,000 or so clones, with about 74% as singletons. Points on this clone: Its antigen remains unknown.

V trimming: 5 bases; J trimming: 0 bases; junction bases outside the gene matches: 2. Germline assignment: CDR1 PRHDT and CDR2 FYEKMQ (reference sequence). The CDR3 runs 17 residues. Sequencing input: PBMCs. V gene TRBV13 combines with J gene TRBJ2-3; 16 bases agree with TRBD2. This clonotype was obtained from a middle-aged man in good health and CMV-seronegative. The CDR3 sequence: CASSPGLAGGSTDTQYF. CDR3 coding DNA: TGTGCCAGCAGCCCGGGACTAGCGGGGGGGAGCACAGATACGCAGTATTTT.